The next 7 T cell receptor beta chains were all read from a single sample in a study of shared clonotypes between healthy human individuals. Sequencing used immunoSEQ multiplex PCR; TCRdb keeps in-frame clones, though not all of them. The sample yields some 980,000 clones, around three quarters seen once. Material for sequencing was memory CD4+ T cells sorted from blood. Sample subset: CD45RA-negative fraction. The origin of the receptors is a man between 18 and 35 years old in good health.

CDR3 bases: TGTGCCTGGGGACATGTAGGGTTCGTGGATACGCAGTATTTT. Its protein product is CAWGHVGFVDTQYF. V usage is TRBV30 and J usage is TRBJ2-3, with a weak D call TRBD1 (5 bases). The CDR3 covers 14 residues. CDR1 and CDR2 from the germline V gene are GTSNPN and SVGIG (reference sequence). With 5 bases removed from V and 6 bases from J, the gap between germline ends came to 18 bases.

The chain is built from TRBV6-5 and TRBJ2-3, with D tentatively TRBD2 (5 bases). The CDR3 runs 13 residues. Germline lookup yields CDR1 MNHEY and CDR2 SVGAGI. Trimming shortened V by 6 bases and J by 5 bases, and 12 bases separated the two germline ends. CDR3 nucleotide sequence: TGTGCCAGCAGGCCCCCGGGGTTAGATACGCAGTATTTT. Its protein product is CASRPPGLDTQYF.

This chain connects TRBV28 to TRBJ2-2; perhaps TRBD2 as D (5 bases). The CDR3 is 13 residues long. The V and J ends lost 3 bases and 8 bases respectively, with 10 bases between them. In germline, CDR1 is MDHEN, CDR2 SYDVKM. In nucleotides, the CDR3 is TGTGCCAGCAGTTTGAGAGCGGATGGGGAGCTGTTTTTT. It specifies CASSLRADGELFF.

Only one count was recorded for this clone. V and J are TRBV5-4 and TRBJ1-2; 10 nucleotides agree with TRBD1. V lost 6 bases to trimming and J lost 7 bases; unmatched junction nucleotides: 12. This CDR3 is 15 amino acids long. Germline values: CDR1 SGHNT, CDR2 YYREEE (reference sequence). CDR3 amino acids: CASKPPIGDRGGYTF. CDR3 coding DNA: TGTGCCAGCAAACCCCCAATAGGGGACAGGGGTGGCTACACCTTC.

The rearrangement joins TRBV5-1 to TRBJ2-5; D is unresolved. CDR3 length equals 13 residues. V shed 2 bases and J shed 5 bases, with 10 bases lying between them. Germline CDR1 SGHRS, CDR2 YFSETQ. The CDR3 spells CASSFGVGETQYF. The CDR3 DNA follows: TGCGCCAGCAGCTTTGGGGTAGGGGAGACCCAGTACTTC.

The chain has TRBV7-2 and TRBJ1-2; no firm D call. CDR1 and CDR2 (germline): SGHTA, FQGNSA. This CDR3 contains 8 residues. Trimming stripped 8 bases from V and 9 bases from J, with 4 bases between. CDR3 sequence (DNA): TGTGCCAGCGGGAGCTACACCTTC. Its protein product is CASGSYTF.

The chain joins TRBV11-2 to TRBJ1-2, with no clear D. Trimming pared 3 bases from V and 2 bases from J, leaving 7 bases between. CDR1 and CDR2 from the germline V gene are SGHAT and FQNNGV. This CDR3 is built from 13 residues. The CDR3 DNA reads as TGTGCCAGCAGCTTGGAAGCGAACTATGGCTACACCTTC. Translated: CASSLEANYGYTF. Together with reference TRBV11-2 and TRBJ1-2, the CDR3 gives the full variable domain: EAGVAQSPRYKIIEKRQSVAFWCNPISGHATLYWYQQILGQGPKLLIQFQNNGVVDDSQLPKDRFSAERLKGVDSTLKIQPAKLEDSAVYLCASSLEANYGYTFGSGTRLTVV.